This TCR beta chain stems from a study of T-cell reconstitution after alpha-beta-depleted transplantation in children. Regarding the study as a whole: Recipient T cells and thymic progenitors that survived were the source of the high TCRbeta diversity seen at day 60 in some patients.

The sample holds a few counts of this clonotype. Antigen specificity is unknown. V dropped 4 bases and J dropped 5 bases, with 15 bases sitting between them. This CDR3 contains 14 residues. Germline V lookup: CDR1 SGHRS, CDR2 YFSETQ. Molecular barcoding with unique molecular identifiers was used for the TCRbeta library. A single record per CDR3 protein comes from TCRdb applying MiXCR to the PCR reads. The table lists 450,000 to 700,000 distinct CDR3 sequences, approximately 30% of them singletons. The gene calls are TRBV5-1 and TRBJ2-5; possibly TRBD1 for D (7 bases). This sequence was found in a boy less than two years old with Wiskott-Aldrich syndrome, due to receive a stem cell transplant. Specimen: PBMCs, collected before TCRalphabeta/CD19-depleted stem cell transplant. The CDR3 DNA reads TGCGCCAGCAGCCCCAAGACAGGGAGGGAGACCCAGTACTTC. Amino acid sequence: CASSPKTGRETQYF.